These 26 T cell receptor beta chains were sequenced from one sample in a study of T cell responses to AZD1222 COVID-19 vaccine (dated by TCRdb to 2020 to 2022). The method was the immunoSEQ multiplex PCR assay. The table comes from immuneACCESS by way of TCRdb, which keeps in-frame sequences with V and J called. Part of the clones is missing from these tables; in studies checked, under half for an unresolved V gene and the rest for unknown reasons. The sample table contains fewer than 150,000 clones; only one count was recorded for 65% to 90% of them. The ten biggest clones cover 6.5% to 9.5% of the sample. What the time point label conveys for this sample: baseline before first vaccination. The sample here was peripheral blood, taken on day 0 of AZD1222 vaccination. The receptors stem from an adult in good health.

This sequence joins TRBV6-4 and TRBJ2-3, with 7 bases matching TRBD1. Germline loops: CDR1 MRHNA, CDR2 SNTAGT. V was pared by 6 bases and J by 0 bases, with 6 bases of the junction left unmatched. The CDR3 covers 15 residues. The CDR3 sequence is CASRRTGSSTDTQYF. CDR3 sequence (DNA): TGTGCCAGCAGAAGGACAGGTTCTAGCACAGATACGCAGTATTTT.

This chain uses TRBV4-1 with TRBJ1-5; D remains ambiguous. There are 17 residues in the CDR3. V shed 0 bases and J shed 5 bases, with 17 bases lying between them. Germline V gives CDR1 MGHRA, CDR2 YSYEKL. The CDR3 bases are TGCGCCAGCAGCCAAGATCTGGGCAGGTGGGGATATCAGCCCCAGCATTTT. Protein product: CASSQDLGRWGYQPQHF.

The V call is TRBV28, the J call TRBJ1-5, with 9 bases identical to TRBD1. J was trimmed by 5 bases and V by 2 bases; bases with no gene match: 4. There are 15 residues in the CDR3. Per germline, CDR1 MDHEN and CDR2 SYDVKM. DNA for the CDR3: TGTGCCAGCAGTTTAGGGACAGGGACTCATCAGCCCCAGCATTTT. Residues: CASSLGTGTHQPQHF.

The CDR3 DNA reads TGCGCCAGCAGCTCCTTGACAGGTGGGACCTACGAGCAGTACTTC. Protein: CASSSLTGGTYEQYF. This chain joins TRBV5-1 and TRBJ2-7; maybe TRBD1 (6 bases). Trimming cost V 3 bases and J 2 bases, with 15 bases left between them. The germline gives CDR1 SGHRS, CDR2 YFSETQ. The CDR3 has 15 residues.

This clone was observed a handful of times. The chain is built from TRBV18 and TRBJ2-7; TRBD1 agrees at 11 bases. The CDR3 extends over 15 amino acids. Germline CDR1 KGHSH, CDR2 LQKENI. With V trimmed by 3 bases and J by 3 bases, 4 bases remained unmatched. Here the CDR3 reads CASSPPGQGVYEQYF. CDR3 nucleotide sequence: TGTGCCAGCTCACCCCCGGGACAGGGGGTCTACGAGCAGTACTTC.

This clone has a handful of counts. This chain links TRBV9 with TRBJ2-7; D uncertain. The V gene's germline CDR1 is SGDLS and CDR2 YYNGEE. The CDR3 is 14 residues long. The V gene lost 1 base and the J gene lost 4 bases, with 12 bases spanning the gap. The CDR3: CASSVSASRYEQYF. The CDR3, as DNA: TGTGCCAGCAGCGTATCGGCGAGCAGGTACGAGCAGTACTTC.

The rearrangement joins TRBV6-5 to TRBJ2-7; weak D call: TRBD2 (6 bases). The germline CDR1 and CDR2 sequences are MNHEY and SVGAGI. V lost 2 bases and J 1 base, leaving 12 bases between the germline ends. The CDR3 is made up of 15 amino acids. The CDR3, as DNA: TGTGCCAGCAGTTACGACGGGAGCCCTTCCTACGAGCAGTACTTC. Its protein product is CASSYDGSPSYEQYF.

This clone was detected only a few times. The chain recombines TRBV19 with TRBJ2-4; TRBD1 matches at 12 bases. The CDR3 contains 18 residues. V trimming: 5 bases; J trimming: 0 bases; junction bases outside the gene matches: 8. CDR1 is LNHDA, CDR2 SQIVND, per germline (reference sequence). CDR3 DNA: TGTGCCAGTAGTCCGGGACAGGGGGCGCCGATAGCCAAAAACATTCAGTACTTC. This codes for CASSPGQGAPIAKNIQYF.

This rearrangement joins TRBV6-5 to TRBJ1-2; tentatively, D is TRBD1 (6 bases). The V end lost 7 bases, the J end lost 7 bases, and 13 bases lay between the germline ends. CDR1 and CDR2 (germline): MNHEY, SVGAGI. The CDR3 is 12 residues long. CDR3 DNA: TGTGCCAGCAACACAGGGCGAGGTGGCTACACCTTC. Its protein is CASNTGRGGYTF.

Written as DNA, the CDR3 is TGTGCCAGCAGACAGGGACAGGGGGCCGGGCATGGCTACACCTTC. Encoded protein: CASRQGQGAGHGYTF. V and J are TRBV28 and TRBJ1-2, with TRBD1 matching 12 bases. Germline loops: CDR1 MDHEN, CDR2 SYDVKM. CDR3 length: 15 residues. Trimming at V came to 6 bases and at J to 6 bases, leaving 8 bases not matched to a gene.

The V gene is TRBV6-2 or TRBV6-3, the J gene TRBJ1-6; 11 positions agree with TRBD1. Per germline, CDR1 MNHEY and CDR2 SVGEGT. This CDR3 comprises 18 residues. V shed 5 bases and J 7 bases; nucleotides not matched to a gene: 13. The CDR3 is CASSRAPTGTGGNSPLHF. The CDR3 coding sequence is TGTGCCAGCAGTCGCGCGCCCACCGGGACAGGGGGAAATTCACCCCTCCACTTT.

This clone is a singleton in its sample. The V call is TRBV7-9, the J call TRBJ2-5, with D maybe TRBD2 (6 bases). V was trimmed by 11 bases and J by 5 bases, leaving 18 bases between them. Germline V gene data show CDR1 as SEHNR and CDR2 as FQNEAQ (reference sequence). The CDR3 has 13 residues. CDR3 DNA sequence: TGTGCCTTCCAGTCCGAGGGGAGGGAGACCCAGTACTTC. It encodes CAFQSEGRETQYF.

In this sample, this clone turned up a few times. The chain joins TRBV11-3 to TRBJ2-1, with 7 bases lining up with TRBD2. With V trimmed by 1 base and J by 3 bases, 6 bases remained unmatched. This CDR3 region has 16 residues. The germline V gene has CDR1 SGHNT and CDR2 YENEEA. The CDR3: CASSLVPASGYNEQFF. The CDR3 nucleotides read TGTGCCAGCAGCTTAGTTCCGGCTAGCGGCTACAATGAGCAGTTCTTC. The whole variable domain, remainder taken from reference TRBV11-3 and TRBJ2-1, is EAGVVQSPRYKIIEKKQPVAFWCNPISGHNTLYWYLQNLGQGPELLIRYENEEAVDDSQLPKDRFSAERLKGVDSTLKIQPAELGDSAVYLCASSLVPASGYNEQFFGPGTRLTVL.

The chain has TRBV5-1 and TRBJ1-1; 7 positions match TRBD1. The CDR3 is made up of 17 amino acids. Unmatched junction bases numbered 16, after V lost 5 bases and J lost 3 bases. From germline, CDR1 is SGHRS and CDR2 YFSETQ. CDR3 coding DNA: TGCGCCAGCAGAAGACCAGGGACAGTCGAAGGTTACACTGAAGCTTTCTTT. The encoded protein is CASRRPGTVEGYTEAFF. Full variable domain (outside the CDR3, taken from reference TRBV5-1 and TRBJ1-1): KAGVTQTPRYLIKTRGQQVTLSCSPISGHRSVSWYQQTPGQGLQFLFEYFSETQRNKGNFPGRFSGRQFSNSRSEMNVSTLELGDSALYLCASRRPGTVEGYTEAFFGQGTRLTVV.

This clone appeared once. The CDR3 DNA is TGTGCCAGCAGCACCAATAGGACCGCAGGCTCCTATAATTCACCCCTCCACTTT. It yields the protein CASSTNRTAGSYNSPLHF. J is TRBJ1-6 and V is TRBV21-1. TRBV21-1 is classified as a pseudogene. The CDR3 has 18 amino acids.

The rearrangement joins TRBV19 to TRBJ2-3; D gene uncertain. The germline V and J ends were trimmed by 0 bases and 11 bases, with 24 bases remaining between them. This CDR3 is 17 amino acids long. Germline V gene lookup returns CDR1 LNHDA and CDR2 SQIVND (reference sequence). Here the CDR3 DNA reads TGTGCCAGTAGTATAGACCAAAGTACAGCCCTCGGGTTGGGGCAGTATTTT. As protein: CASSIDQSTALGLGQYF.

This clone was observed a few times. The J gene is TRBJ2-2, the V gene TRBV7-2; D perhaps matches TRBD2 (7 bases). V shed 5 bases and J shed 0 bases, with 19 bases lying between them. Germline CDR1 reads SGHTA; CDR2 reads FQGNSA. The CDR3 has 18 residues. CDR3 DNA sequence: TGTGCCAGCAGCCCGCCTCGGGGGGCGGAGGCGAACACCGGGGAGCTGTTTTTT. Amino acid sequence: CASSPPRGAEANTGELFF.

The rearrangement joins TRBV2 to TRBJ2-6; either TRBD1 or TRBD2 may supply D (5 bases each). V was clipped by 8 bases and J by 0 bases, with 14 bases between them. This CDR3 has 16 residues. Germline V gene lookup returns CDR1 SNHLY and CDR2 FYNNEI. CDR3 amino acids: CASYGTGRSGANVLTF. For the CDR3, the DNA is TGTGCCAGCTATGGGACGGGCCGCTCTGGGGCCAACGTCCTGACTTTC.

The chain uses TRBV28 and TRBJ2-7; D remains unclear. The ends were cut back, 2 bases at V and 5 bases at J, with 10 bases in the middle. Germline V lookup: CDR1 MDHEN, CDR2 SYDVKM. There are 13 residues in the CDR3. The CDR3 nucleotides read TGTGCCAGCAGTTTAGCCCGGCAGAACGAGCAGTACTTC. This codes for CASSLARQNEQYF.

This chain connects TRBV12-3 or TRBV12-4 to TRBJ2-1, with TRBD2 matching over 13 bases. The CDR3 extends over 13 amino acids. V lost 10 bases, J lost 10 bases, and 7 bases stayed unmatched. DNA of the CDR3: TGTGCCATCCGGACTAGCGGGGGTCGGGAGCAGTTCTTC. This sequence encodes CAIRTSGGREQFF.

The chain links TRBV7-9 to TRBJ2-3, with 13 bases identical to TRBD2. This CDR3 has 18 amino acids. V lost 3 bases, J lost 0 bases, and 6 bases stayed unmatched. Germline V lookup: CDR1 SEHNR, CDR2 FQNEAQ (reference sequence). The CDR3 is CASSLGLAGITSTDTQYF. For the CDR3, the DNA is TGTGCCAGCAGCTTGGGACTAGCGGGAATAACTAGCACAGATACGCAGTATTTT. Full variable domain (outside the CDR3, taken from reference TRBV7-9 and TRBJ2-3): DTGVSQNPRHKITKRGQNVTFRCDPISEHNRLYWYRQTLGQGPEFLTYFQNEAQLEKSRLLSDRFSAERPKGSFSTLEIQRTEQGDSAMYLCASSLGLAGITSTDTQYFGPGTRLTVL.

V usage is TRBV4-1 and J usage is TRBJ2-5; a possible D gene is TRBD2 (6 bases). The CDR3 spans 15 residues. CDR1 is MGHRA and CDR2 is YSYEKL in the germline V gene. V shed 6 bases and J shed 5 bases, with 19 bases lying between them. The CDR3 nucleotides are TGCGCCAGCAGAACCGACCCTCTTCGGGGGGAGACCCAGTACTTC. It codes for CASRTDPLRGETQYF.

In this sample, this clone turned up a few times. The chain carries TRBV5-4 and TRBJ2-2; no reliable D call. The V gene's germline CDR1 is SGHNT and CDR2 YYREEE (reference sequence). Trimming stripped 1 base from V and 1 base from J, with 2 bases between. The CDR3 totals 13 residues. The CDR3 loop reads CASSLWNTGELFF. CDR3 DNA sequence: TGTGCCAGCAGCTTGTGGAACACCGGGGAGCTGTTTTTT. Variable domain in full (rest from reference TRBV5-4 and TRBJ2-2): ETGVTQSPTHLIKTRGQQVTLRCSSQSGHNTVSWYQQALGQGPQFIFQYYREEENGRGNFPPRFSGLQFPNYSSELNVNALELDDSALYLCASSLWNTGELFFGEGSRLTVL.

The chain has TRBV2 and TRBJ1-1; possible D gene TRBD1, 6 bases. The V gene's germline CDR1 is SNHLY and CDR2 FYNNEI. V dropped 2 bases and J dropped 8 bases, with 12 bases sitting between them. This CDR3 has 13 amino acids. The CDR3 protein is CASSEQDREEAFF. CDR3 nucleotide sequence: TGTGCCAGCAGTGAACAGGACAGAGAGGAAGCTTTCTTT.

This clone was seen just once. The J gene is TRBJ2-5, the V gene TRBV3-1 (or the pseudogene TRBV3-2); the D gene is possibly TRBD2 (6 bases). Germline V lookup: CDR1 LGHDT, CDR2 YNNKEL (reference sequence). V lost 3 bases, J lost 7 bases, and 12 bases lay in between. CDR3 size: 13 residues. CDR3 DNA sequence: TGTGCCAGCAGCCACGGGAGTGTGGGGACCCAGTACTTC. Protein product: CASSHGSVGTQYF.

This rearrangement joins TRBV7-9 to TRBJ2-7; D gene ambiguous. Trimming pared 5 bases from V and 0 bases from J, leaving 11 bases between. This CDR3 has 14 residues. Germline CDR1 and CDR2: SEHNR and FQNEAQ (reference sequence). The CDR3, as DNA: TGTGCCAGCAGCCCGCGGACCAACTCCTACGAGCAGTACTTC. Protein: CASSPRTNSYEQYF.